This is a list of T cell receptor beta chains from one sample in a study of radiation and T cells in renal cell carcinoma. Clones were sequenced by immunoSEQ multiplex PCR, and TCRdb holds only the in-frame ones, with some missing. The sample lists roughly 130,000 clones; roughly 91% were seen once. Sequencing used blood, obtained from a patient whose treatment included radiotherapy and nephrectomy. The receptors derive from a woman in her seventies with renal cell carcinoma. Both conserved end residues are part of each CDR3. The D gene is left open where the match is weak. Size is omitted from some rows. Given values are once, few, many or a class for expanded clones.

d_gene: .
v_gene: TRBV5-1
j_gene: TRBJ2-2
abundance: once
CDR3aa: CASSPRPGAHTGELFF
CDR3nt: TGCGCCAGCAGCCCCCGCCCGGGGGCACACACCGGGGAGCTGTTTTTT

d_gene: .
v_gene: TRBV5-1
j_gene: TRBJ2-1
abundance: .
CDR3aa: CASSLAGFYNEQFF
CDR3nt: TGCGCCAGCAGCTTGGCCGGGTTTTACAATGAGCAGTTCTTC

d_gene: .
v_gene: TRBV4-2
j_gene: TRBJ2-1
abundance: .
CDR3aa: CASSQGRTYNEQFF
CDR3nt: TGTGCCAGCAGCCAAGGCCGGACCTACAATGAGCAGTTCTTC

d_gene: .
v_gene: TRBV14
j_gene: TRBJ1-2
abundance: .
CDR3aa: CASSPKQDPRHGYTF
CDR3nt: TGTGCCAGCAGCCCCAAACAGGACCCACGGCATGGCTACACCTTC

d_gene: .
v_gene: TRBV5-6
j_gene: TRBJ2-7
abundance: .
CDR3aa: CASSLTRGYEQYF
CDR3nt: TGTGCCAGCAGCTTGACGCGGGGATACGAGCAGTACTTC

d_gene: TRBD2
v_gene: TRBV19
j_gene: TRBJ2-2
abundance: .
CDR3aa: CASTLLAENTGELFF
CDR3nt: TGTGCCAGTACCCTACTAGCGGAGAACACCGGGGAGCTGTTTTTT

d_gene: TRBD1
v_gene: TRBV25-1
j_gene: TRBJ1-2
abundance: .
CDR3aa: CASRTDRVGGYTF
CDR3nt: TGTGCCAGCAGGACGGACAGGGTGGGTGGCTACACCTTC

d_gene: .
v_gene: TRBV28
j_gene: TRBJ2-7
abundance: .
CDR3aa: CASSPDIYEQYF
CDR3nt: TGTGCCAGCAGTCCTGACATCTACGAGCAGTACTTC

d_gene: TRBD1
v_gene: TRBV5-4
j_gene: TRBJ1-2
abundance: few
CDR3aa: CASSLDRGPYGYTF
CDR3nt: TGTGCCAGCAGCCTGGATAGGGGGCCCTATGGCTACACCTTC

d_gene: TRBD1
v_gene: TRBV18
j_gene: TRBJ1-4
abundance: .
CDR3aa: CASSPNRGSVEKLFF
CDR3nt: TGTGCCAGCTCACCAAACAGGGGATCAGTTGAAAAACTGTTTTTT

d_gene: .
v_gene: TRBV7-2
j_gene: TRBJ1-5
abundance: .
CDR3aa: CASSRNGGRGNQPQHF
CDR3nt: TGTGCCAGCAGCCGAAACGGAGGCAGGGGCAATCAGCCCCAGCATTTT

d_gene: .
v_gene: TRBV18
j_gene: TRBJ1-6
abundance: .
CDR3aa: CASSPIERNSPLHF
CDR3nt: TGTGCCAGCTCACCAATAGAAAGGAATTCACCCCTCCACTTT